The clone carrying this T cell receptor beta chain was found once. Its antigen is currently unknown. Sequencing was performed with immunoSEQ multiplex PCR; in TCRdb, only in-frame clones are kept and a portion is missing. The sample holds some 71,000 clones, roughly 86% seen once. Germline values: CDR1 MNHNY, CDR2 SVGAGI (reference sequence). The CDR3 is 11 residues long. The V gene lost 6 bases and the J gene lost 4 bases, with 4 bases spanning the gap. This sample is drawn from a study of T cells in localized non-small cell lung cancer. The study, taken as a whole, reports: Turning up in adjacent lung were a median approximately 57 of the top 100 tumor clones.

The J gene is TRBJ1-5, the V gene TRBV6-6; D remains unclear. Source: peripheral blood, taken before any cancer treatment. The receptor comes from a female donor at least 60 years old with stage I lung adenocarcinoma. CDR3 DNA sequence: TGTGCCAGCAGCTCGAATCAGCCCCAGCATTTT. It encodes CASSSNQPQHF.